The 18 T cell receptor beta chains below all came from one sample that was sequenced in a study of CD8+ T cells in alopecia areata. Reverse transcription of extracted RNA yielded cDNA, which provided the sequencing template. The data were produced by immunoSEQ multiplex PCR, yet TCRdb's version contains in-frame clones alone and is incomplete. The sample holds roughly 170,000 clones, 59% seen once. Here the sequenced sample was CD4+ T cells sorted from blood, taken at week 0. All receptors derive from a human donor with alopecia areata.

The chain combines TRBV29-1 with TRBJ2-1, with 7 bases lining up with TRBD2. The CDR3 extends over 11 amino acids. Germline trimming cut 6 bases from V and 9 bases from J; bases unmatched to any gene: 5. The germline V gene encodes CDR1 SQVTM and CDR2 ANQGSEA. The chain's CDR3 is CSVRLASEQFF. CDR3 in DNA: TGCAGCGTGCGACTAGCCAGTGAGCAGTTCTTC.

The chain uses TRBV18 and TRBJ1-5, with a tentative D call TRBD1 (5 bases). This CDR3 spans 14 amino acids. V dropped 4 bases and J dropped 5 bases, with 12 bases sitting between them. Germline lookup yields CDR1 KGHSH and CDR2 LQKENI. CDR3 bases: TGTGCCAGCTCACGATGGGACCGATATCAGCCCCAGCATTTT. It is translated as CASSRWDRYQPQHF.

The chain employs TRBV28 and TRBJ2-2; TRBD1 aligns across 11 bases. Germline trimming cut 4 bases from V and 7 bases from J; bases unmatched to any gene: 5. The CDR3 consists of 15 residues. The germline V gene encodes CDR1 MDHEN and CDR2 SYDVKM. The CDR3 sequence is CASSSPGQGDGELFF. The CDR3 nucleotides read TGTGCCAGCAGTTCTCCGGGACAGGGGGACGGGGAGCTGTTTTTT. Full variable domain (missing parts from reference TRBV28 and TRBJ2-2): DVKVTQSSRYLVKRTGEKVFLECVQDMDHENMFWYRQDPGLGLRLIYFSYDVKMKEKGDIPEGYSVSREKKERFSLILESASTNQTSMYLCASSSPGQGDGELFFGEGSRLTVL.

About this clone itself: Likely a read error: the CDR3 ends without its conserved phenylalanine or tryptophan. This chain connects TRBV29-1 to TRBJ2-7; 9 bases fit TRBD1. This CDR3 spans 14 amino acids. Germline CDR1 SQVTM, CDR2 ANQGSEA. The junction had 3 bases not matched to a gene; V was cut back by 2 bases and J by 1 base. CDR3 coding DNA: TGCAGCGTTGAAAGGGACAGGGAATCCTACGAGCAGTACCTC. Encoded protein: CSVERDRESYEQYL.

This clone was seen at least ten times. This chain connects TRBV10-3 to TRBJ2-3; D may be TRBD2 (5 bases). Germline lookup yields CDR1 ENHRY and CDR2 SYGVKD. V lost 6 bases, J lost 2 bases, and 12 bases lay in between. The CDR3 loop spans 14 amino acids. CDR3 sequence: CAIRRGFDTDTQYF. In DNA, the CDR3 is TGTGCCATCAGGAGAGGGTTTGACACAGATACGCAGTATTTT.

V and J are TRBV5-1 and TRBJ1-4; no definite D call. The CDR3 loop spans 21 amino acids. Per germline, CDR1 SGHRS and CDR2 YFSETQ. V lost 0 bases, J lost 0 bases, and 24 bases lay in between. Here the CDR3 reads CASSLVGRVPTRIATNEKLFF. The CDR3 DNA is TGCGCCAGCAGCTTGGTGGGCAGAGTTCCAACCCGCATCGCAACTAATGAAAAACTGTTTTTT. Based on the CDR3 plus reference TRBV5-1 and TRBJ1-4, the full variable domain is KAGVTQTPRYLIKTRGQQVTLSCSPISGHRSVSWYQQTPGQGLQFLFEYFSETQRNKGNFPGRFSGRQFSNSRSEMNVSTLELGDSALYLCASSLVGRVPTRIATNEKLFFGSGTQLSVL.

This clone showed up just a few times. V and J are TRBV2 and TRBJ2-1; D uncertain. Germline CDR1 SNHLY, CDR2 FYNNEI. The CDR3 consists of 12 residues. Trimming took 8 bases from V and 6 from J, leaving 11 bases between them. CDR3 in DNA: TGTGCCAGCCAGGTTATGGGCAATGAGCAGTTCTTC. As protein: CASQVMGNEQFF.

This clone was observed a few times. The rearrangement links TRBV29-1 to TRBJ2-3; D is perhaps TRBD2 (6 bases). CDR1 is SQVTM and CDR2 is ANQGSEA in the germline V gene. The germline V and J ends were trimmed by 4 bases and 5 bases, with 16 bases remaining between them. This CDR3 has 14 residues. The CDR3 region has the DNA TGCAGCGTTGTTGTTAGCGGAATCCTAGATACGCAGTATTTT. This codes for CSVVVSGILDTQYF.

V usage is TRBV10-3 and J usage is TRBJ2-3; no definite D call. The CDR3 length is 12 residues. Trimming took off 5 bases at V and 5 bases at J, with 8 bases between the two ends. Germline-derived CDR1 and CDR2 are ENHRY and SYGVKD. CDR3 protein: CAISLREDTQYF. The CDR3 DNA sequence: TGTGCCATCAGTCTTCGTGAAGATACGCAGTATTTT.

There are a few counts of this clone. The genes are TRBV29-1 and TRBJ2-7; D not resolved. The CDR3 extends over 12 amino acids. The germline V and J ends were trimmed by 4 bases and 4 bases, with 11 bases remaining between them. Germline V CDR1 and CDR2: SQVTM, ANQGSEA. CDR3 nucleotides: TGCAGCGTTGCGATAAGGAGTTACGAGCAGTACTTC. It translates to CSVAIRSYEQYF.

The chain combines TRBV7-2 with TRBJ2-1; 8 nucleotides agree with TRBD2. Germline loops: CDR1 SGHTA, CDR2 FQGNSA. The CDR3 is 14 residues long. With 3 bases clipped from V and 8 bases from J, the junction kept 6 bases outside the gene matches. Written as DNA, the CDR3 is TGTGCCAGCAGCTTCCCGGGGGGGCGAGATGAGCAGTTCTTC. This gives the protein CASSFPGGRDEQFF.

There are a few counts of this clone. V is TRBV15 and J is TRBJ2-7; perhaps TRBD2 as D (6 bases). Germline V gene sequence: CDR1 LNHNV, CDR2 YYDKDF (reference sequence). V gave up 0 bases and J gave up 6 bases, with 15 bases separating them. CDR3 length equals 15 residues. The CDR3 nucleotides read TGTGCCACCAGCAGAGATACAGGAGGGTATGGCGAGCAGTACTTC. It codes for CATSRDTGGYGEQYF. Full variable domain (remainder filled in from reference TRBV15 and TRBJ2-7): DAMVIQNPRYQVTQFGKPVTLSCSQTLNHNVMYWYQQKSSQAPKLLFHYYDKDFNNEADTPDNFQSRRPNTSFCFLDIRSPGLGDTAMYLCATSRDTGGYGEQYFGPGTRLTVT.

This clone was seen a single time. The genes are TRBV29-1 and TRBJ1-1; the D gene is possibly TRBD1 (6 bases). The V gene lost 7 bases and the J gene lost 5 bases, with 17 bases spanning the gap. The CDR3 is 13 residues long. The germline CDR1 and CDR2 sequences are SQVTM and ANQGSEA. The CDR3 DNA sequence: TGCAGCGCCACGGGGGGGCGCGGGACTGAAGCTTTCTTT. Residues: CSATGGRGTEAFF.

V and J are TRBV4-2 and TRBJ2-5; no clear D. The V gene's germline CDR1 is LGHNA and CDR2 YNFKEQ. This CDR3 is 15 amino acids long. The ends were cut back, 0 bases at V and 1 base at J, with 9 bases in the middle. The CDR3 protein is CASSQDVAFQETQYF. The CDR3 coding sequence is TGTGCCAGCAGCCAAGATGTGGCGTTCCAAGAGACCCAGTACTTC.

This clone was seen a few times. This chain uses TRBV19 with TRBJ2-1; a weak D match, TRBD1 (7 bases). Germline V lookup: CDR1 LNHDA, CDR2 SQIVND (reference sequence). The CDR3 has 13 amino acids. V was trimmed by 6 bases and J by 6 bases, leaving 12 bases between them. The CDR3 sequence is CASSAQGGNEQFF. The CDR3 DNA sequence: TGTGCCAGTAGCGCGCAGGGGGGCAATGAGCAGTTCTTC.

This chain uses TRBV29-1 with TRBJ2-1; D is possibly TRBD2 (6 bases). This CDR3 contains 15 residues. The germline V gene has CDR1 SQVTM and CDR2 ANQGSEA. CDR3 sequence: CSAQKNGGTSNEQFF. The CDR3 nucleotides are TGCAGTGCACAAAAAAACGGGGGAACGAGCAATGAGCAGTTCTTC.

This chain joins TRBV30 and TRBJ2-5, with 7 positions matching TRBD1. The CDR3 loop spans 13 amino acids. V shed 8 bases and J 3 bases; nucleotides not matched to a gene: 9. Looked up from germline, CDR1 is GTSNPN and CDR2 is SVGIG (reference sequence). The chain's CDR3 is CAGSGQTKETQYF. Here the CDR3 DNA reads TGTGCCGGGTCGGGACAGACCAAAGAGACCCAGTACTTC.

The chain is built from TRBV27 and TRBJ2-2, with 7 bases aligning to TRBD1. This CDR3 has 14 amino acids. V lost 10 bases to trimming and J lost 0 bases; unmatched junction nucleotides: 5. Germline V gene data show CDR1 as MNHEY and CDR2 as SMNVEV (reference sequence). This CDR3 is CATWDRTNTGELFF. The CDR3 DNA follows: TGTGCCACCTGGGACAGAACGAACACCGGGGAGCTGTTTTTT.